This T cell receptor (beta chain) originates from a study of shared clonotypes between healthy human individuals. About the study: Samples came from two female and three male donors aged 18 to 49.

Evenly divided among several immunoSEQ plates was the genomic DNA of each subset. The assay was immunoSEQ multiplex PCR, and TCRdb's table has in-frame clones only and misses some. The sample lists around 2.5 million clones, 80% to 95% seen once, with approximately 0.35% in the top ten. V shed 5 bases, J shed 2 bases, and the junction held 8 bases outside the gene matches. CDR3 size: 17 residues. CDR1 and CDR2 (germline): MGHRA, YSYEKL. Whole-study findings and limits: Naive subsets, compared against memory subsets, generally had larger estimated richness values.

None of the donors, who were healthy HIV-negative adults, had recently had acute infections or vaccinations. Notes on this clone: Its antigen is still unknown.

What was sequenced was naive CD4+ T cells from PBMCs. The subset is: CD45RA+ positively selected. This sequence joins TRBV4-1 and TRBJ2-3, with 12 bases aligning to TRBD2. The sequence derives from a young man in good health. Some clones in this sample may be carry-over from other donors' samples. CDR3 in amino acids: CASSSYRTSGNTDTQYF. CDR3 nucleotide sequence: TGCGCCAGCAGCTCGTACCGGACTAGCGGGAACACAGATACGCAGTATTTT.